This T cell receptor (beta chain) was sequenced for a study of T cell changes during pregnancy in multiple sclerosis. The data were produced by immunoSEQ multiplex PCR, yet TCRdb's version contains in-frame clones alone and is incomplete. The table has 40,000 or so clones, 85% to 95% seen once. This CDR3 spans 15 amino acids. V lost 2 bases, J lost 5 bases, and 13 bases lay in between. Germline V gene sequence: CDR1 KGHSH, CDR2 LQKENI. This chain links TRBV18 with TRBJ1-5; D remains unclear. The TCR originated in a female donor with multiple sclerosis, enrolled in a pregnancy study. The sequencing here drew on peripheral blood, taken before pregnancy. DNA for the CDR3: TGTGCCAGCTCACCATCAAACATCCGGGATCAGCCCCAGCATTTT. It is translated as CASSPSNIRDQPQHF. Combining the CDR3 with reference TRBV18 and TRBJ1-5 gives the whole variable domain NAGVMQNPRHLVRRRGQEARLRCSPMKGHSHVYWYRQLPEEGLKFMVYLQKENIIDESGMPKERFSAEFPKEGPSILRIQQVVRGDSAAYFCASSPSNIRDQPQHFGDGTRLSIL.